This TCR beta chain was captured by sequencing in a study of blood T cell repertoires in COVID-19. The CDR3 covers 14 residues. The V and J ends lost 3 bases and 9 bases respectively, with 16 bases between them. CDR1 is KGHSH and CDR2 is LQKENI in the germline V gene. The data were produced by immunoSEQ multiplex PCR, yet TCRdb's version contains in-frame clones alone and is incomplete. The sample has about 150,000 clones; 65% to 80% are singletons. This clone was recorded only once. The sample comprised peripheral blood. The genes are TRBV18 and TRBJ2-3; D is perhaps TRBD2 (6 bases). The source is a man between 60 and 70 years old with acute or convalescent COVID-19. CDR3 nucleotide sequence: TGTGCCAGCTCACCGACTGCGGGGTCAGGGACGCAGTATTTT. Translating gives CASSPTAGSGTQYF.